These T cell receptor beta chains were read from a single sample in a study of vaccination and CD4 T cells after COVID-19. These TCRs are of unknown antigen specificity. TCRdb reprocessed the PCR reads via MiXCR and lists one record per CDR3 protein. The data hold 9,900 or so distinct CDR3 sequences, with under 50% observed a single time. Specimen: CD4+ T cells from blood, cultured in vitro. Receptors originate from a human donor in good health. Each CDR3 is given with its conserved first and last residue. A D gene is named only where the DNA matches it firmly. The size of a clone is reported for some rows only, either as once, few or many, or as a class for expanded clones.

>TRBD2|TRBV20-1|TRBJ2-7|-
TGCAGTGCTAGGCCTAGCGGAGCTTTGGAGCAGTACTTC
CSARPSGALEQYF
>-|TRBV28|TRBJ1-1|few
TGTGCCAGCAGTTCTACAGGGCTGACTGAAGCTTTCTTT
CASSSTGLTEAFF
>-|TRBV14|TRBJ1-6|-
TGTGCCAGCAGCTTTGAGGGGGGTAATTCACCCCTCCACTTT
CASSFEGGNSPLHF
>-|TRBV30|TRBJ1-5|-
TGTGCCTGGGCACTGGACAAAGCGGTAGGGAATCAGCCCCAGCATTTT
CAWALDKAVGNQPQHF
>TRBD1|TRBV6-1|TRBJ1-5|-
TGTGCCAGCAGTCGACAGGGATCCCATCAGCCCCAGCATTTT
CASSRQGSHQPQHF
>TRBD1|TRBV6-1|TRBJ1-2|-
TGTGCCAGCATTCCGACAGGGACCTATGGCTACACCTTC
CASIPTGTYGYTF
>-|TRBV15|TRBJ1-6|-
TGTGCCACCAGCAGAGATAAGGGCCTAAGCTCCTATAATTCACCCCTCCACTTT
CATSRDKGLSSYNSPLHF
>-|TRBV28|TRBJ2-7|-
TGTGCCAGCGGGGCTGTAGGAGACTACTACGAGCAGTACTTC
CASGAVGDYYEQYF
>TRBD1|TRBV7-2|TRBJ2-7|few
TGTGCCAGCAGTCTTTCCAGTGACAGGGGGTACGAGCAGTACTTC
CASSLSSDRGYEQYF
>-|TRBV28|TRBJ1-1|-
TGTGCCAGCAGTTTAAGTGGCAGGTTAAACACTGAAGCTTTCTTT
CASSLSGRLNTEAFF
>-|TRBV11-2|TRBJ2-3|-
TGTGCCAGCAGCGTGAGCACAGATACGCAGTATTTT
CASSVSTDTQYF
>-|TRBV21-1|TRBJ2-7|-
TGTGCCAGCAGCAAGTTCCTTTCCCGGGACAGGGGGCGTACCCACGAGCAGTACTTC
CASSKFLSRDRGRTHEQYF
>TRBD2|TRBV6-5|TRBJ2-7|few
TGTGCCAGCAGTTACGGGGCGGGAGAGGAATCCTACGAGCAGTACTTC
CASSYGAGEESYEQYF
>-|TRBV15|TRBJ1-1|few
TGTGCCACCAGCAGCCGACACAGTAGGACTGAAGCTTTCTTT
CATSSRHSRTEAFF
>TRBD1|TRBV6-1|TRBJ1-5|-
TGTGCCAGCAGTCACCGGACAGGGGGCAATCAGCCCCAGCATTTT
CASSHRTGGNQPQHF
>TRBD2|TRBV2|TRBJ2-3|-
TGTGCCAGCACCTTCAGCGGGGGGACAGGCACAGATACGCAGTATTTT
CASTFSGGTGTDTQYF
>-|TRBV5-1|TRBJ2-5|-
TGCGCCAGCAGCTTGGGATCCCCAGTGGAGACCCAGTACTTC
CASSLGSPVETQYF
>TRBD1|TRBV7-2|TRBJ2-7|-
TGTGCCAGCAGCTCCGCCGGGACAGGGACCTACGAGCAGTACTTC
CASSSAGTGTYEQYF
>-|TRBV28|TRBJ1-5|few
TGTGCCATCAAGGACGGGGGCAATCAGCCCCAGCATTTT
CAIKDGGNQPQHF
>-|TRBV2|TRBJ2-3|-
TGTGCCAGCCTCGGGTACGACACAGATACGCAGTATTTT
CASLGYDTDTQYF
>-|TRBV7-6|TRBJ2-1|-
TGTGCCAGCAGCTTAGTAGGCAGGAGCTCCTACAATGAGCAGTTCTTC
CASSLVGRSSYNEQFF
>TRBD2|TRBV20-1|TRBJ2-7|-
TGCAGTGCTCCGGTGGGGGGGAAACACGAGCAGTACTTC
CSAPVGGKHEQYF
>TRBD1|TRBV7-8|TRBJ1-6|few
TGTGCCAGCAGCTTAGTTAGACAGGGTAATTCACCCCTCCACTTT
CASSLVRQGNSPLHF
>TRBD1|TRBV28|TRBJ1-2|medium-sized
TGTGCCAGCAGAAAACAGGGGAGAAACTATGGCTACACCTTC
CASRKQGRNYGYTF
>-|TRBV20-1|TRBJ1-2|few
TGCAGTGCTCCGCTTAGGGGGGCGGGAGCTAACTATGGCTACACCTTC
CSAPLRGAGANYGYTF
>-|TRBV6-1|TRBJ1-1|-
TGTGCCAAACGCGTTAAAATGAACACTGAAGCTTTCTTT
CAKRVKMNTEAFF
>-|TRBV19|TRBJ2-5|-
TGTGCCAGTAGTATCGGGCAGGGGAGGACCCAGTACTTC
CASSIGQGRTQYF
>TRBD2|TRBV7-8|TRBJ2-7|-
TGTGCCAGCAGCGTCACTAGCGGTCGCTACGAGCAGTACTTC
CASSVTSGRYEQYF
>-|TRBV28|TRBJ2-1|-
TGTGCCAGCAGCCGAGGGGGAAGCTCCTACAATGAGCAGTTCTTC
CASSRGGSSYNEQFF
>TRBD2|TRBV2|TRBJ2-3|-
TGTGCCAGCAGACCGGGACTAGCGGGAGCAGATACGCAGTATTTT
CASRPGLAGADTQYF
>TRBD1|TRBV7-9|TRBJ2-2|-
TGTGCCAGCAGCGTAGGGACAGGGGTCGCCGGGGAGCTGTTTTTT
CASSVGTGVAGELFF
>TRBD1|TRBV27|TRBJ2-1|-
TGTGCCAGCAGTTCCCAGCCGGGGGGACAGGGGAGCTTC
CASSSQPGGQGSF
>-|TRBV6-1|TRBJ1-2|-
TGTGCCAGCATGGGGACCACCTTCGGGGGATATGGCTACACCTTC
CASMGTTFGGYGYTF
>TRBD1|TRBV20-1|TRBJ1-2|few
TGCAGTGCCTCGGACAGGAACACCTATGGCTACACCTTC
CSASDRNTYGYTF
>-|TRBV4-3|TRBJ2-6|few
TGCGCCAGCAGCCAAGACGGCAGCTCTGGGGCCAACGTCCTGACTTTC
CASSQDGSSGANVLTF
>TRBD2|TRBV20-1|TRBJ2-7|-
TGCAGTGTGGCCGGGAGGGCCGGCTACGAGCAGTACTTC
CSVAGRAGYEQYF
>TRBD1|TRBV7-2|TRBJ2-1|few
TGTGCCAGCAGTCTTACCGGGACAGACTACAATGAGCAGTTCTTC
CASSLTGTDYNEQFF
>-|TRBV20-1|TRBJ2-7|once
TGCAGTGCTAGCCCAACTATATTGAGGACCTACGAGCAGTACTTC
CSASPTILRTYEQYF
>TRBD2|TRBV20-1|TRBJ2-1|-
TGCAGTGCTAGGCCGACTAGCGGGAGTTATAATGAGCAGTTCTTC
CSARPTSGSYNEQFF
>-|TRBV19|TRBJ2-1|-
TGTGCCAGTAGCCCACAGCTTTACAATGAGCAGTTCTTC
CASSPQLYNEQFF
>-|TRBV24-1|TRBJ2-3|few
TGTGCCACCAGTGATCCCACATCGTTCGGGGCAGATACGCAGTATTTT
CATSDPTSFGADTQYF
>-|TRBV12-3/TRBV12-4|TRBJ2-6|-
TGTGCCAGCTGTTGGGGGGCAGCAGGGGCCAACGTCCTGACTTTC
CASCWGAAGANVLTF
>-|TRBV6-2/TRBV6-3|TRBJ2-5|-
TGTGCCAGCGGGCATCTGACAGGTCAAGAGACCCAGTACTTC
CASGHLTGQETQYF
>TRBD1|TRBV2|TRBJ1-1|-
TGTGCCAGCAACGGTGTGGCAGGGGGGGGCGAAGCTTTCTTT
CASNGVAGGGEAFF
>-|TRBV7-2|TRBJ2-4|-
TGTGCCAGCAGACCGCTGCTAGCCAAAAACATTCAGTACTTC
CASRPLLAKNIQYF
>-|TRBV5-8|TRBJ2-5|-
TGTGCCAGCAGCTTGGGACCCCAAACCCTCCAAGAGACCCAGTACTTC
CASSLGPQTLQETQYF
>-|TRBV28|TRBJ1-1|few
TGTGCCAGCAGGCGAGGACAGCCCTATGAAGCTTTCTTT
CASRRGQPYEAFF
>-|TRBV5-1|TRBJ1-1|-
TGCGCCAGCAGCCCTATTCCCGGGACATGGAACACTGAAGCTTTCTTT
CASSPIPGTWNTEAFF
>TRBD1|TRBV7-2|TRBJ1-2|few
TGTGCCAGCAGTTTTCAACCGGGACAGGGAGGCTTGGATGGCTACACCTTC
CASSFQPGQGGLDGYTF
>-|TRBV20-1|TRBJ2-1|-
TGCAGTGCCCCTGGGGGAGGATACAATGAGCAGTTCTTC
CSAPGGGYNEQFF